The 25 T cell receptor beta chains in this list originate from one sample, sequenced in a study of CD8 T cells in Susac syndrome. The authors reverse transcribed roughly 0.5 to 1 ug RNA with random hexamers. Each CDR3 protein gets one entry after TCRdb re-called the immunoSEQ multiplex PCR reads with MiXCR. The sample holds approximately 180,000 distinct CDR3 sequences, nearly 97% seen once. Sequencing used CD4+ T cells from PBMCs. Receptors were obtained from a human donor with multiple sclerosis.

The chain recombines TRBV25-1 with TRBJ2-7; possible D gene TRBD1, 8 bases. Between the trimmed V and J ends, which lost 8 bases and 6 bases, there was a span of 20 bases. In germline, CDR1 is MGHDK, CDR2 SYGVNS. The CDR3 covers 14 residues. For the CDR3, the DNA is TGTGCCAGCGGAAACAGGGGGATAGCGGGCGAGCAGTACTTC. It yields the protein CASGNRGIAGEQYF.

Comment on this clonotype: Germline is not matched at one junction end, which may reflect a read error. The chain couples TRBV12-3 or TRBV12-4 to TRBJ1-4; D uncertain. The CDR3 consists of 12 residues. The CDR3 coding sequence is TGTGCCAGCAGTTTAGCGCGGGGAAGCGTAGTTTTT. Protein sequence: CASSLARGSVVF.

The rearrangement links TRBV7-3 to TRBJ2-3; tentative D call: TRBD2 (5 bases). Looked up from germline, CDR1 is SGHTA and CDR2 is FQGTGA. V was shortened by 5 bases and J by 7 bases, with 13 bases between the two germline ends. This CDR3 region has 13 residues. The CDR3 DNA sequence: TGTGCCAGCAGCGCCCCGGGATTATATACGCAGTATTTT. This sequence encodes CASSAPGLYTQYF.

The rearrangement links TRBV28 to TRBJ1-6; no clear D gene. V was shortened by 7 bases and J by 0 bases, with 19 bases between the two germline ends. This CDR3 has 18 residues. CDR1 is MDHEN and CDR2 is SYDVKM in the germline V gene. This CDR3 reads CASKVLTAASSYNSPLHF. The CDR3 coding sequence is TGTGCCAGCAAGGTGTTGACGGCCGCGAGCTCCTATAATTCACCCCTCCACTTT.

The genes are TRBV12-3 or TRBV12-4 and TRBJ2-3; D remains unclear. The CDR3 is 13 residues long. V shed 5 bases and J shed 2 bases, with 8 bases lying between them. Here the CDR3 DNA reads TGTGCCAGCAGTCGGGTACCCACAGATACGCAGTATTTT. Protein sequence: CASSRVPTDTQYF.

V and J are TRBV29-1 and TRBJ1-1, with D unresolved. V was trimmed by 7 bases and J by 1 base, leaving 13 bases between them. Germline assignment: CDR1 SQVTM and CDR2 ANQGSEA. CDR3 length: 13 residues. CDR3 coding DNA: TGCAGCGCCCTGCCAGATAAGAACACTGAAGCTTTCTTT. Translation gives CSALPDKNTEAFF.

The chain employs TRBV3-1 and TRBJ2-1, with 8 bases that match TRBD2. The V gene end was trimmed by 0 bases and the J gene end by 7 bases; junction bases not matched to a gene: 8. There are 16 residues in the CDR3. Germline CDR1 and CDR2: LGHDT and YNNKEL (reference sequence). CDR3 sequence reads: CASSQEAGGASNEQFF. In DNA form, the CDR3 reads TGTGCCAGCAGCCAAGAGGCGGGGGGCGCATCTAATGAGCAGTTCTTC.

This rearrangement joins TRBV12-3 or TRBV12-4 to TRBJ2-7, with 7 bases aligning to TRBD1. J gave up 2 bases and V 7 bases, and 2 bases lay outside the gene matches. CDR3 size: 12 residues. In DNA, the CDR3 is TGTGCCAGCAACAGGGGACCCTACGAGCAGTACTTC. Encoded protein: CASNRGPYEQYF.

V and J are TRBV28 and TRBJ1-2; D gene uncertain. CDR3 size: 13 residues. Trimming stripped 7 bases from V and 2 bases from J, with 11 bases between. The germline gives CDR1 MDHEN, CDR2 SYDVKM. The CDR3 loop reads CASNREGNYGYTF. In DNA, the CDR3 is TGTGCCAGCAACCGTGAGGGAAACTATGGCTACACCTTC.

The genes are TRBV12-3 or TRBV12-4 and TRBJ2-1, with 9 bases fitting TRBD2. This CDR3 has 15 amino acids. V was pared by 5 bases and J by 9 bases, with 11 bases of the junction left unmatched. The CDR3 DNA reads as TGTGCCAGCAGTACCCAGTGGCGGGGGGGCACTGAGCAGTTCTTC. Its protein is CASSTQWRGGTEQFF.

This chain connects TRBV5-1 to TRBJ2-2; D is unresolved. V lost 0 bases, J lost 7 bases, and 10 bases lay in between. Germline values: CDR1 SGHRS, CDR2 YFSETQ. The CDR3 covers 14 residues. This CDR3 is CASSLVDVGGELFF. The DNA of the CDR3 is TGCGCCAGCAGCTTGGTGGATGTCGGCGGGGAGCTGTTTTTT. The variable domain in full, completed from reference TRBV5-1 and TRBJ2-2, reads KAGVTQTPRYLIKTRGQQVTLSCSPISGHRSVSWYQQTPGQGLQFLFEYFSETQRNKGNFPGRFSGRQFSNSRSEMNVSTLELGDSALYLCASSLVDVGGELFFGEGSRLTVL.

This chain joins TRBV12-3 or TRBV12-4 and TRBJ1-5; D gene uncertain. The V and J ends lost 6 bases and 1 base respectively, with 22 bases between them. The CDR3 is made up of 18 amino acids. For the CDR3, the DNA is TGTGCCAGCAGCACAATGCAGAGGTTTCGGATGAGCAATCAGCCCCAGCATTTT. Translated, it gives CASSTMQRFRMSNQPQHF.

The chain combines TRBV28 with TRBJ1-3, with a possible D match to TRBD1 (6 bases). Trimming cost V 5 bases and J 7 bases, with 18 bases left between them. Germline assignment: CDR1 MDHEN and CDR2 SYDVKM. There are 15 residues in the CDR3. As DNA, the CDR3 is TGTGCCAGCAGTCCGCCGGGGGCTGTAGGTAACACCATATATTTT. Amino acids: CASSPPGAVGNTIYF.

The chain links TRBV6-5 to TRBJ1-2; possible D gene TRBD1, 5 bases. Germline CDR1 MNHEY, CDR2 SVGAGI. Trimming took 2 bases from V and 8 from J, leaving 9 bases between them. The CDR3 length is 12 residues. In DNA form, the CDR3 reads TGTGCCAGCAGTTACGGAGGGGAAGGCTACACCTTC. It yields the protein CASSYGGEGYTF.

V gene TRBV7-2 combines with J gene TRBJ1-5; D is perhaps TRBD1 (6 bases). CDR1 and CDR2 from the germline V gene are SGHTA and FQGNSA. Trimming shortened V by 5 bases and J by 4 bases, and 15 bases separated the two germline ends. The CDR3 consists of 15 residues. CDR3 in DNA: TGTGCCAGCAGCCCCAGCCAGGGGCCGAATCAGCCCCAGCATTTT. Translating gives CASSPSQGPNQPQHF.

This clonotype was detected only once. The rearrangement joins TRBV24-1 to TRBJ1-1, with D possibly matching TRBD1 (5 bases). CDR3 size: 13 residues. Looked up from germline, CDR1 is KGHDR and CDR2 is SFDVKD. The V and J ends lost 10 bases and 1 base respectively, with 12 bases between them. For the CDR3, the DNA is TGTGCCACGACGCAGGGAACGAACACTGAAGCTTTCTTT. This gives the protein CATTQGTNTEAFF.

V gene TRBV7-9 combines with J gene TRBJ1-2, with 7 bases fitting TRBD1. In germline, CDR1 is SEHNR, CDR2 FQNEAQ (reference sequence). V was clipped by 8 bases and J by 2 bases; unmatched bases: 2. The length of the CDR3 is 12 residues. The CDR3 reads CASEQGNYGYTF. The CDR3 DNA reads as TGTGCCAGCGAACAGGGGAACTATGGCTACACCTTC. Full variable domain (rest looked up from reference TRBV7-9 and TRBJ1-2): DTGVSQNPRHKITKRGQNVTFRCDPISEHNRLYWYRQTLGQGPEFLTYFQNEAQLEKSRLLSDRFSAERPKGSFSTLEIQRTEQGDSAMYLCASEQGNYGYTFGSGTRLTVV.

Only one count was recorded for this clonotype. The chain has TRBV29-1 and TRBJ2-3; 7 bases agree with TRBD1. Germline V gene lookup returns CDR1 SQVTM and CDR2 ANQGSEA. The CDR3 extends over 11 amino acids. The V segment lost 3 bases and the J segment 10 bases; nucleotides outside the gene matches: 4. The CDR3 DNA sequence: TGCAGCGTTGAGAGGGACAGCCCGCAGTATTTT. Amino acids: CSVERDSPQYF.

The CDR3 here is CASSVGGQGRYEQYF. CDR3 coding DNA: TGTGCCAGCAGCGTAGGGGGACAGGGTCGGTACGAGCAGTACTTC. The chain employs TRBV9 and TRBJ2-7; 9 bases are shared with TRBD1. Germline CDR1 SGDLS, CDR2 YYNGEE. The CDR3 extends over 15 amino acids. The ends lost 0 bases at V and 4 bases at J; junction bases unmatched: 5.

The CDR3 protein is CAWSPAGRAYGYTF. For the CDR3, the DNA is TGTGCCTGGAGCCCAGCCGGGAGGGCCTATGGCTACACCTTC. J is TRBJ1-2 and V is TRBV30; D is uncertain. Germline assignment: CDR1 GTSNPN and CDR2 SVGIG (reference sequence). V was shortened by 3 bases and J by 4 bases, with 15 bases between the two germline ends. There are 14 residues in the CDR3. The whole variable domain, filled in from reference TRBV30 and TRBJ1-2, reads SQTIHQWPATLVQPVGSPLSLECTVEGTSNPNLYWYRQAAGRGLQLLFYSVGIGQISSEVPQNLSASRPQDRQFILSSKKLLLSDSGFYLCAWSPAGRAYGYTFGSGTRLTVV.

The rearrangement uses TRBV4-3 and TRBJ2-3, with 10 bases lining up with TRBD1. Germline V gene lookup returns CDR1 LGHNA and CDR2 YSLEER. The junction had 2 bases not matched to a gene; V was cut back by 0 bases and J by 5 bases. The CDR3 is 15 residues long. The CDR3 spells CASSQDRTGGDTQYF. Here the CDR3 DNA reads TGCGCCAGCAGCCAAGATCGGACAGGGGGAGATACGCAGTATTTT.

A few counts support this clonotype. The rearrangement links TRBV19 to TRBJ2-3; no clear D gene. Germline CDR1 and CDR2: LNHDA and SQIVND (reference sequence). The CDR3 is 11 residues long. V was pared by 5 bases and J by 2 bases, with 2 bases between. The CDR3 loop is CASSHTDTQYF. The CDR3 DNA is TGTGCCAGTAGTCACACAGATACGCAGTATTTT. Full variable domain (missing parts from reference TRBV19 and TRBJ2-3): DGGITQSPKYLFRKEGQNVTLSCEQNLNHDAMYWYRQDPGQGLRLIYYSQIVNDFQKGDIAEGYSVSREKKESFPLTVTSAQKNPTAFYLCASSHTDTQYFGPGTRLTVL.

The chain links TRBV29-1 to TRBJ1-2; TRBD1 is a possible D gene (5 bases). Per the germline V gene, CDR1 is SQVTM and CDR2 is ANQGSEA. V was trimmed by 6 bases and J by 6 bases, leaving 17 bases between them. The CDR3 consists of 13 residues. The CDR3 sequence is CSVARDFLNGYTF. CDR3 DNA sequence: TGCAGCGTGGCCCGGGACTTCTTGAATGGCTACACCTTC.

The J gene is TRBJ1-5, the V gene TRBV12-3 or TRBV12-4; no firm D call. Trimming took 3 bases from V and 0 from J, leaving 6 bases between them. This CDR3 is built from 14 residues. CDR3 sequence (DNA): TGTGCCAGCAGTTTCTACACTAGCAATCAGCCCCAGCATTTT. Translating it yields CASSFYTSNQPQHF.

In DNA, the CDR3 is TGTGCCACCAGCGCCGGCAGCCAAGAGACCCAGTACTTC. Translating it yields CATSAGSQETQYF. The J gene is TRBJ2-5, the V gene TRBV15; D call uncertain. V lost 5 bases, J lost 1 base, and 8 bases lay in between. The CDR3 spans 13 residues. Germline V gene lookup returns CDR1 LNHNV and CDR2 YYDKDF (reference sequence). The whole variable domain, filled in from reference TRBV15 and TRBJ2-5, reads DAMVIQNPRYQVTQFGKPVTLSCSQTLNHNVMYWYQQKSSQAPKLLFHYYDKDFNNEADTPDNFQSRRPNTSFCFLDIRSPGLGDTAMYLCATSAGSQETQYFGPGTRLLVL.